What follows are 11 T cell receptor beta chains derived from one specimen sequenced in a study of immune characterization of retroperitoneal liposarcoma (dated by TCRdb to about 2019). The library was built by means of PCR. Sequencer: NextSeq 500. TCRdb itself trimmed the public reads at Q25 with fastp, ran MiXCR and retained productive beta chains. Entries that share a CDR3 protein sequence are merged under the most common genes and DNA. The sample profile shows around 7,600 distinct CDR3 sequences; about 40% of them were found once. The biggest ten clones account for 8.5% to 12% of the sample. The sequencing input was tumor tissue. Receptors originate from a male donor with retroperitoneal liposarcoma.

This clonotype was observed once. This chain's CDR3 is CASSESSGRVQNIQYF. CDR3 nucleotide sequence: TGTGCCAGCAGTGAATCTAGCGGGAGAGTACAAAACATTCAGTACTTC. The chain has TRBV6-1 and TRBJ2-4, with 10 bases aligning to TRBD2. J lost 5 bases, V lost 2 bases, and 6 bases had no gene match. Germline assignment: CDR1 MNHNS and CDR2 SASEGT. The CDR3 consists of 16 residues.

The J gene is TRBJ2-1, the V gene TRBV7-2; TRBD1 is a possible D gene (6 bases). Deletions cut 1 base from V and 0 bases from J, with 19 bases between. Germline CDR1 SGHTA, CDR2 FQGNSA. The CDR3 is 19 residues long. Here the CDR3 reads CASSLGGRDTLSSYNEQFF. The CDR3, as DNA: TGTGCCAGCAGCTTAGGGGGACGGGACACTTTGAGCTCCTACAATGAGCAGTTCTTC.

V is TRBV11-3 and J is TRBJ2-1; D might be TRBD2 (6 bases). The length of the CDR3 is 15 residues. Trimming removed 5 bases from V and 4 bases from J, with 15 bases in between. Germline CDR1 is SGHNT and CDR2 is YENEEA. The CDR3 DNA reads TGTGCCAGCAGCCCCGGCGATAGCGGATACAATGAGCAGTTCTTC. It yields the protein CASSPGDSGYNEQFF.

This rearrangement joins TRBV6-5 to TRBJ2-5; 11 bases match TRBD2. The ends lost 10 bases at V and 11 bases at J; junction bases unmatched: 12. CDR1 is MNHEY and CDR2 is SVGAGI in the germline V gene. The CDR3 has 13 residues. The CDR3 sequence: CATATSGGNEQYF. As DNA, the CDR3 is TGTGCCACCGCCACTAGCGGGGGCAATGAGCAGTACTTC.

This clonotype has a handful of counts. This chain links TRBV7-2 with TRBJ2-5; D perhaps matches TRBD2 (6 bases). The CDR3 totals 14 residues. The germline V and J ends were trimmed by 7 bases and 5 bases, with 17 bases remaining between them. Germline assignment: CDR1 SGHTA and CDR2 FQGNSA. This CDR3 is CASTPPTRKETQYF. For the CDR3, the DNA is TGTGCCAGCACCCCCCCGACTAGGAAGGAGACCCAGTACTTC. Variable domain in full (rest from reference TRBV7-2 and TRBJ2-5): GAGVSQSPSNKVTEKGKDVELRCDPISGHTALYWYRQSLGQGLEFLIYFQGNSAPDKSGLPSDRFSAERTGGSVSTLTIQRTQQEDSAVYLCASTPPTRKETQYFGPGTRLLVL.

This chain uses TRBV6-8 with TRBJ2-3, with 7 bases matching TRBD2. This CDR3 has 15 residues. V lost 4 bases to trimming and J lost 1 base; unmatched junction nucleotides: 5. Germline loops: CDR1 MNHGY, CDR2 SAAAGT. CDR3 nucleotides: TGTGCCAGCAGTTGGGGCGGGAGCGGCACAGATACGCAGTATTTT. Protein sequence: CASSWGGSGTDTQYF.

This clonotype was detected ten times or more. V gene TRBV6-1 combines with J gene TRBJ2-3; D is unclear. The CDR3 runs to 13 residues. Germline lookup yields CDR1 MNHNS and CDR2 SASEGT. The ends were cut back, 8 bases at V and 5 bases at J, with 14 bases in the middle. Here the CDR3 reads CASFSRRGDTQYF. CDR3 in DNA: TGTGCCAGCTTTTCACGGCGCGGAGATACGCAGTATTTT.

The table lists this clonotype with a few counts. The chain links TRBV7-8 to TRBJ2-3; weak D call: TRBD1 (6 bases). CDR3 length equals 16 residues. Germline values: CDR1 SGHVS, CDR2 FQNEAQ. V gave up 6 bases and J gave up 1 base, with 17 bases separating them. The CDR3: CASSRLFRQGTDTQYF. CDR3 coding DNA: TGTGCCAGCAGTCGACTCTTTAGACAGGGCACAGATACGCAGTATTTT.

Relative to its sample, this clonotype is medium-sized (0.01 to 0.1%). This chain joins TRBV7-2 and TRBJ2-1; D unclear. The end of the DNA aligns better with TRBJ2-7, so the J call may be wrong. Per germline, CDR1 SGHTA and CDR2 FQGNSA. CDR3 length: 14 amino acids. This chain's CDR3 is CASSPWTISYEQYF. The CDR3 nucleotides are TGTGCCAGCAGCCCCTGGACCATTTCCTACGAGCAGTACTTC.

The V gene is TRBV10-2, the J gene TRBJ1-1; TRBD1 might be the D (5 bases). The V end was cut by 8 bases, the J end by 4 bases, with 11 bases between. The CDR3 runs 12 residues. Germline lookup yields CDR1 WSHSY and CDR2 SAAADI. The DNA of the CDR3 is TGCGCCAGCTCAGGGCTAAGCACTGAAGCTTTCTTT. It is translated as CASSGLSTEAFF.

This clonotype is judged medium-sized (0.01 to 0.1%). This chain joins TRBV6-1 and TRBJ1-1, with 7 nucleotides matching TRBD1. V shed 6 bases and J 1 base; nucleotides not matched to a gene: 8. The CDR3 has 15 amino acids. Germline V gene sequence: CDR1 MNHNS, CDR2 SASEGT. The CDR3 sequence: CASSNRGSANTEAFF. The CDR3 DNA sequence: TGTGCCAGCAGCAACAGGGGTTCGGCGAACACTGAAGCTTTCTTT.